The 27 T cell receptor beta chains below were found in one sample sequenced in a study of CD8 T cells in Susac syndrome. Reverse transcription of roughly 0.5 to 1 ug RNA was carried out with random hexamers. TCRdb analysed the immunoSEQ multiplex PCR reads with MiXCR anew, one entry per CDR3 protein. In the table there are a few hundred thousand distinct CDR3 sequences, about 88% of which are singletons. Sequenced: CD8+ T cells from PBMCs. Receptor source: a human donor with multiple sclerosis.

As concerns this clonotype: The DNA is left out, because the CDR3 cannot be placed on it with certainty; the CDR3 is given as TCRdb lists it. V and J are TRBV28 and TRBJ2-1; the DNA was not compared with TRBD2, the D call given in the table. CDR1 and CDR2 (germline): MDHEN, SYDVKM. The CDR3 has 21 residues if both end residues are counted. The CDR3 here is CASSASVPAVPGTTLYNEQFF.

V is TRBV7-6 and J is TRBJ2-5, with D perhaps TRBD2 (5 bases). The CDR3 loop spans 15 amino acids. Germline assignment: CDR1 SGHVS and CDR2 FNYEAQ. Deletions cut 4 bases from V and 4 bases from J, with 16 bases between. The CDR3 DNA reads TGTGCCAGCAGCTCCCTACTAGGATCTGGAGAGACCCAGTACTTC. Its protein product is CASSSLLGSGETQYF.

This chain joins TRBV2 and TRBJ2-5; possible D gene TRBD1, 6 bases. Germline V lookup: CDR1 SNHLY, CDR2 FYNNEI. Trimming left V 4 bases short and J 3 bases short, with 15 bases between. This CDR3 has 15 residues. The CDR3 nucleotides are TGTGCCAGCAGTGTCTCGACGTGGGACAAAGAGACCCAGTACTTC. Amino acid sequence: CASSVSTWDKETQYF. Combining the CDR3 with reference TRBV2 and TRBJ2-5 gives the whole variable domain EPEVTQTPSHQVTQMGQEVILRCVPISNHLYFYWYRQILGQKVEFLVSFYNNEISEKSEIFDDQFSVERPDGSNFTLKIRSTKLEDSAMYFCASSVSTWDKETQYFGPGTRLLVL.

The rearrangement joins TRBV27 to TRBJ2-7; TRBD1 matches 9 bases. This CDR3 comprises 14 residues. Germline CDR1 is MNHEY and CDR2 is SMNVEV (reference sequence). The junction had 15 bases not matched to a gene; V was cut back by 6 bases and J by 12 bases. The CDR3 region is CASSSGQGLGVSYF. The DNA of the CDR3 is TGTGCCAGCAGCTCCGGACAGGGGCTGGGGGTTTCGTACTTC.

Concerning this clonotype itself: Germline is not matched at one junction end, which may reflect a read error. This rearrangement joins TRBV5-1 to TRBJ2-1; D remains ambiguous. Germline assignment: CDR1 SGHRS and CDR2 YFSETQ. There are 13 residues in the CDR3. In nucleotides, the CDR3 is TGCGCCAGCAGCTTGTCTGCTCAGGTCGAGCGGTTCTTC. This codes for CASSLSAQVERFF.

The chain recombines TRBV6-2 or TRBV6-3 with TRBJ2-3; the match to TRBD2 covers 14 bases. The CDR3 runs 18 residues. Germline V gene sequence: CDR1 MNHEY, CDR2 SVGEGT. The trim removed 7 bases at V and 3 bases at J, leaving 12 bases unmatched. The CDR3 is CASMETGTSGRVTDTQYF. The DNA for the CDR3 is TGTGCCAGCATGGAGACCGGGACTAGCGGGAGAGTGACAGATACGCAGTATTTT.

CDR3 sequence (DNA): TGCAGCGTTGCCCACAATGAGCAGTTCTTC. Its protein is CSVAHNEQFF. V usage is TRBV29-1 and J usage is TRBJ2-1, with D unclear. The CDR3 is 10 amino acids. CDR1 SQVTM and CDR2 ANQGSEA come from the germline V gene. V shed 4 bases and J shed 5 bases, with 3 bases lying between them.

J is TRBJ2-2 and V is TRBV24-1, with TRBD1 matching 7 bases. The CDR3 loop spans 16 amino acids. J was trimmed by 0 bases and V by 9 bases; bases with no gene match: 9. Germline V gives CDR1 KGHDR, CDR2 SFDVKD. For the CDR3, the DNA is TGTGCCACCGGAGACCGGGACAGTACGAACACCGGGGAGCTGTTTTTT. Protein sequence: CATGDRDSTNTGELFF.

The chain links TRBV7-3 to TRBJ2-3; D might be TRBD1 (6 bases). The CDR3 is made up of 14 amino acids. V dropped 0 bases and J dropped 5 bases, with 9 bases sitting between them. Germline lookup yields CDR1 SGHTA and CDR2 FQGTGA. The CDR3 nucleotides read TGTGCCAGCAGCTTAACGGGGGCCAAAGATACGCAGTATTTT. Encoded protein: CASSLTGAKDTQYF. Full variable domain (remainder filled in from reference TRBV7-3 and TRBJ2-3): GAGVSQTPSNKVTEKGKYVELRCDPISGHTALYWYRQSLGQGPEFLIYFQGTGAADDSGLPNDRFFAVRPEGSVSTLKIQRTERGDSAVYLCASSLTGAKDTQYFGPGTRLTVL.

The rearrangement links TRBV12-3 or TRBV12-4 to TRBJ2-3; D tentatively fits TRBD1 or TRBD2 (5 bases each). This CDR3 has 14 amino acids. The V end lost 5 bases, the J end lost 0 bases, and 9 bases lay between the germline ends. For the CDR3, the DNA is TGTGCCAGCAGTCCGGGACCGAGCACAGATACGCAGTATTTT. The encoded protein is CASSPGPSTDTQYF.

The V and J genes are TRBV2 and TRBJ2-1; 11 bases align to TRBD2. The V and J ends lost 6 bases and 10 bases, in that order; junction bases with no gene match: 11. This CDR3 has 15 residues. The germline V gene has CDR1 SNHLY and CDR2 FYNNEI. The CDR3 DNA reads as TGTGCCAGCAGGGCGGGACTAGCGGCGTGGGAGGAGCAGTTCTTC. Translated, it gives CASRAGLAAWEEQFF.

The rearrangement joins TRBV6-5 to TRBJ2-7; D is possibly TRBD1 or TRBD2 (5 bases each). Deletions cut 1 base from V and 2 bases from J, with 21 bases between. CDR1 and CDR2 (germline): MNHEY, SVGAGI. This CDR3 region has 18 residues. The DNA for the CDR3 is TGTGCCAGCAGTTACTTGGGGTGGGGGAGACACCTCACCTACGAGCAGTACTTC. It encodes CASSYLGWGRHLTYEQYF.

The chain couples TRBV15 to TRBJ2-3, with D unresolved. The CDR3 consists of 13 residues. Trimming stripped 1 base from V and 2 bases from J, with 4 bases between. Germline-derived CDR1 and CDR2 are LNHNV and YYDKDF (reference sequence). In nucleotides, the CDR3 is TGTGCCACCAGCAGAGCCCTCACAGATACGCAGTATTTT. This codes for CATSRALTDTQYF.

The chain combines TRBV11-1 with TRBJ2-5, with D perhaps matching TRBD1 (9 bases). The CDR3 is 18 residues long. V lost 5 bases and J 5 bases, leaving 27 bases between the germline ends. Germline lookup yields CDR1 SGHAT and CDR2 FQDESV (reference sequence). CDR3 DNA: TGTGCCAGCAGCCTCGGACAGGGGTCGGGACTAGTCCCTGAGACCCAGTACTTC. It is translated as CASSLGQGSGLVPETQYF.

CDR3 sequence: CASSSHPGAPNEKLFF. The CDR3 region has the DNA TGTGCCAGCAGTTCCCACCCGGGGGCCCCTAATGAAAAACTGTTTTTT. This sequence joins TRBV28 and TRBJ1-4, with a possible D match to TRBD1 (6 bases). Germline values: CDR1 MDHEN, CDR2 SYDVKM. V gave up 4 bases and J gave up 3 bases, with 15 bases separating them. The CDR3 spans 16 residues.

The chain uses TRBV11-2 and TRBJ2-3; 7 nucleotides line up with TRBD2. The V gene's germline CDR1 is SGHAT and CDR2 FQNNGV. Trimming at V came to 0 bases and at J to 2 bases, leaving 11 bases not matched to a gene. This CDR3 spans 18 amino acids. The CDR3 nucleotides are TGTGCCAGCAGCTTAGATAGTTTGGGGGAGGGCTACACAGATACGCAGTATTTT. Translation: CASSLDSLGEGYTDTQYF. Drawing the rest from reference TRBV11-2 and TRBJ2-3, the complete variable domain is EAGVAQSPRYKIIEKRQSVAFWCNPISGHATLYWYQQILGQGPKLLIQFQNNGVVDDSQLPKDRFSAERLKGVDSTLKIQPAKLEDSAVYLCASSLDSLGEGYTDTQYFGPGTRLTVL.

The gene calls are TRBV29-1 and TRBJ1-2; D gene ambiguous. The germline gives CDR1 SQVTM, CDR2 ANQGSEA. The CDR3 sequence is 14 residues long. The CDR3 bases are TGCACCGCCCGGACGGGCCAAACTAACTATGGCTACACCTTC. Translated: CTARTGQTNYGYTF.

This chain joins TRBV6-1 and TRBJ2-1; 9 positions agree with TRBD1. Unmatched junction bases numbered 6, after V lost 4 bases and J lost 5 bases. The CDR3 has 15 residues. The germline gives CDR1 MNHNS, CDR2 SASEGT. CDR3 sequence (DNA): TGTGCCAGCAGTGCCGGGACAGGGAGCCACAATGAGCAGTTCTTC. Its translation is CASSAGTGSHNEQFF.

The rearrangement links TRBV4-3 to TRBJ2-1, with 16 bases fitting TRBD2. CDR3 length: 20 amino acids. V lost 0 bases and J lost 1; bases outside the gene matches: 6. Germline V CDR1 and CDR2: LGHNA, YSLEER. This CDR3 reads CASSQEGLAGGPRSYNEQFF. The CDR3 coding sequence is TGCGCCAGCAGCCAAGAGGGACTAGCGGGAGGGCCCCGATCCTACAATGAGCAGTTCTTC.

CDR3 nucleotides: TGTGCCAGTAGTATGGACCGGGGGCGGCCTCAAGAGACCCAGTACTTC. Amino acids: CASSMDRGRPQETQYF. The V call is TRBV19, the J call TRBJ2-5; D is perhaps TRBD1 or TRBD2 (6 bases each). This CDR3 spans 16 amino acids. V lost 3 bases, J lost 2 bases, and 16 bases lay in between. The germline gives CDR1 LNHDA, CDR2 SQIVND (reference sequence).

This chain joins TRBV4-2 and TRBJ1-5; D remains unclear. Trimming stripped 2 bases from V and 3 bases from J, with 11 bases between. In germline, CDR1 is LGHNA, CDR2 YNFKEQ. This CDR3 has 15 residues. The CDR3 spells CASSQFAGLNQPQHF. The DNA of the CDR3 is TGTGCCAGCAGCCAATTTGCGGGTCTCAATCAGCCCCAGCATTTT.

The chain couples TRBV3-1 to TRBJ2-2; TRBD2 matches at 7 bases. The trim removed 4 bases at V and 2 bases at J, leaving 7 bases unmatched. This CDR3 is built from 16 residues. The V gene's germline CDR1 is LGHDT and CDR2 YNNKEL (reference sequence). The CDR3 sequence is CASSPRGTINTGELFF. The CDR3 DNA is TGTGCCAGCAGCCCCCGCGGGACTATCAACACCGGGGAGCTGTTTTTT. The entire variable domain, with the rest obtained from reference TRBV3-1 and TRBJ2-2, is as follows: DTAVSQTPKYLVTQMGNDKSIKCEQNLGHDTMYWYKQDSKKFLKIMFSYNNKELIINETVPNRFSPKSPDKAHLNLHINSLELGDSAVYFCASSPRGTINTGELFFGEGSRLTVL.

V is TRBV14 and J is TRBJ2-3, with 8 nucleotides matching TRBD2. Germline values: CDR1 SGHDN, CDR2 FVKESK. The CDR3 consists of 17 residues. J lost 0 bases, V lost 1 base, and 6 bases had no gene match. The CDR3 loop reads CASSQVGGTRSTDTQYF. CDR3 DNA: TGTGCCAGCAGCCAAGTCGGGGGGACTAGGAGCACAGATACGCAGTATTTT.

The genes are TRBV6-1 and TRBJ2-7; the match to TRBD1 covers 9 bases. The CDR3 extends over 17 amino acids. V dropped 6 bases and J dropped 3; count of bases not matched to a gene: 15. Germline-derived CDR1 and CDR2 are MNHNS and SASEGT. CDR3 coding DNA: TGTGCCAGCAGACTCTTACCCGGACAGGGGCCTATCTACGAGCAGTACTTC. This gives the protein CASRLLPGQGPIYEQYF.

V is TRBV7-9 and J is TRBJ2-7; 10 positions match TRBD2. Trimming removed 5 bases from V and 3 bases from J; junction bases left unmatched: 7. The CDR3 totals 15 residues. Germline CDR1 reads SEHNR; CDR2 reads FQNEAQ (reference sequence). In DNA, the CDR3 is TGTGCCAGCAGCGGCAGCGGGGGGGCCGACTACGAGCAGTACTTC. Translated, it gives CASSGSGGADYEQYF.

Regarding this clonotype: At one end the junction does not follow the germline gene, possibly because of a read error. DNA of the CDR3: TGTGCCAGCAGCCCTGGACAGGGCTCTTCAGAGGACTTC. The encoded protein is CASSPGQGSSEDF. The chain recombines TRBV6-2 or TRBV6-3 with TRBJ2-5; 8 positions match TRBD1. The CDR3 is 13 residues long. In germline, CDR1 is MNHEY, CDR2 SVGEGT.

In DNA form, the CDR3 reads TGTGCCAGCAGATCCAAGGGCCTCAGCACAGATACGCAGTATTTT. It yields the protein CASRSKGLSTDTQYF. J is TRBJ2-3 and V is TRBV27; D call uncertain. The CDR3 loop spans 15 amino acids. Germline CDR1 and CDR2: MNHEY and SMNVEV (reference sequence). Trimming shortened V by 6 bases and J by 0 bases, and 13 bases separated the two germline ends.